These T cell receptor beta chains were read from a single sample in a study of T-cell memory formation after mild COVID-19. TCRdb re-called the 5' RACE reads with MiXCR, one entry per CDR3 protein. The repertoire holds approximately 210,000 distinct CDR3 sequences, under 30% seen once, with roughly an eighth in the top ten. Sequencing was performed on PBMCs or a T cell subset sorted from them (not recorded which). The origin of the receptors is an adult woman who had mild COVID-19 (a few samples of this study predate the infection). Cell type and time point are not known. The CDR3 runs from the conserved cysteine through the conserved F or W. Each record gives: V gene, clone size, J gene, D gene, CDR3 DNA, CDR3 protein. The D gene is left open where the match is weak. Size is stated for part of the rows, as once, few or many counts, or as a class when the clone is expanded.

>TRBV5-1|-|TRBJ2-2|TRBD1
TGCGCCAGCAGCGCCCGGACAGGGAACACCGGGGAGCTGTTTTTT
CASSARTGNTGELFF
>TRBV24-1|-|TRBJ2-2|-
TGTGCCACCAGTGGGGGACTCCGAGGGACCGGGGAGCTGTTTTTT
CATSGGLRGTGELFF
>TRBV11-2|-|TRBJ1-4|TRBD1
TGTGCCAGCAGCTTCGACAGGGGTTTTGAAAAACTGTTTTTT
CASSFDRGFEKLFF
>TRBV6-5|few|TRBJ1-1|-
TGTGCCAGCAGTTCCGGGACGGGAAGGGAAGCTTTCTTT
CASSSGTGREAFF
>TRBV5-1|-|TRBJ2-6|-
TGCGCCAGCAGCTTTAATACAGGGTCTGGGGCCAACGTCCTGACTTTC
CASSFNTGSGANVLTF
>TRBV7-9|few|TRBJ2-2|-
TGTGCCAGCAGGATACAGGGAGGGTACACCGGGGAGCTGTTTTTT
CASRIQGGYTGELFF
>TRBV7-9|-|TRBJ2-3|-
TGTGCCAGCAGCTTAGACCCCAACACAGATACGCAGTATTTT
CASSLDPNTDTQYF
>TRBV7-6|-|TRBJ1-4|TRBD1
TGTGCCAGTAGGTCCGGGACAGGGGATGAAAAACTGTTTTTT
CASRSGTGDEKLFF
>TRBV5-1|few|TRBJ2-1|TRBD2
TGCGCCAGCAGCCTCATGACAGCGGGAGGCTTTAACAATGAGCAGTTCTTC
CASSLMTAGGFNNEQFF
>TRBV12-3/TRBV12-4|once|TRBJ1-6|TRBD1
TGTGCCAGCAGTTTGTTGGACAGGGATAATTCACCCCTCCACTTT
CASSLLDRDNSPLHF
>TRBV7-9|few|TRBJ2-7|-
TGTGCCGTCACAGGCATCTCCTACGAGCAGTACTTC
CAVTGISYEQYF
>TRBV7-9|-|TRBJ1-2|-
TGTGCCAGCAGCTTAGAGATCTTCACTTATGGCTACACCTTC
CASSLEIFTYGYTF
>TRBV25-1|-|TRBJ2-3|TRBD2
TGTGCCAGCAGTGAGCGGGGGAGCACAGATACGCAGTATTTT
CASSERGSTDTQYF
>TRBV6-2/TRBV6-3|few|TRBJ1-2|-
TGTGCCAGCAGTTATACATACTATGGCTACACCTTC
CASSYTYYGYTF
>TRBV9|few|TRBJ2-5|TRBD2
TGTGCCAGCAGCACATTAGCGGGGAACCTCTTAGAGACCCAGTACTTC
CASSTLAGNLLETQYF
>TRBV4-2|few|TRBJ2-4|-
TGTGCCAGCAGTCGGGGGGCGGACAAAAACATTCAGTACTTC
CASSRGADKNIQYF
>TRBV19|-|TRBJ1-6|-
TGTGCCAGTAGTATAGGGAATTCACCCCTCCACTTT
CASSIGNSPLHF
>TRBV20-1|-|TRBJ2-1|TRBD2
TGCAGTGCTAGATCAGCGGGGGAATACAATGAGCAGTTCTTC
CSARSAGEYNEQFF
>TRBV19|few|TRBJ1-5|-
TGTGCCAGTACCCTACAATTAGGAGGGAATCAGCCCCAGCATTTT
CASTLQLGGNQPQHF
>TRBV29-1|-|TRBJ1-2|-
TGCAGCGTCCCGGACGGCCTTCTGAGCTATGGCTACACCTTC
CSVPDGLLSYGYTF
>TRBV15|-|TRBJ2-7|TRBD2
TGTGCCACCAGCAGAGACCGGGACTACTCCGAGCAGTACTTC
CATSRDRDYSEQYF
>TRBV5-1|-|TRBJ1-3|-
TGCGCCAGCAGCTTGGGAAGGCGCCTCTCTGGAAACACCATATATTTT
CASSLGRRLSGNTIYF
>TRBV29-1|few|TRBJ2-1|-
TGCAGCGTTGAAGATCTTGGGAATGAGCAGTTCTTC
CSVEDLGNEQFF
>TRBV20-1|-|TRBJ2-7|-
TGCAGTGCTCCCCCACTGACAGGAGACATTTACGAGCAGTACTTC
CSAPPLTGDIYEQYF
>TRBV11-1|few|TRBJ2-1|-
TGTGCCAGCAGCTTTGCTCAGGGAGGTGAGCAGTTCTTC
CASSFAQGGEQFF
>TRBV18|few|TRBJ2-7|TRBD1
TGTGCCAGCTCACCGGGGACAGGGGAACGCGAGCAGTACTTC
CASSPGTGEREQYF
>TRBV7-3|-|TRBJ2-5|TRBD1
TGTGCCAGCAGCTTAAAATTAGATGGGTCGCCACATTCAGGGGGCTCGTACCAAGAGACCCAGTACTTC
CASSLKLDGSPHSGGSYQETQYF
>TRBV24-1|few|TRBJ2-7|-
TGTGCCACCAGTCGGGCAGGCAGCTCCTACGAGCAGTACTTC
CATSRAGSSYEQYF
>TRBV7-3|many|TRBJ2-3|TRBD2
TGTGCCAGCAGCTTAGACGGGAGGGCCGCAGATACGCAGTATTTT
CASSLDGRAADTQYF
>TRBV10-3|-|TRBJ2-6|-
TGTGCCATCAGTCTAGCCGCGCCTGGGGCCAACGTCCTGACTTTC
CAISLAAPGANVLTF
>TRBV4-1|-|TRBJ2-1|TRBD2
TGCGCCAGCAGCCAAAAAACTAGCGTAAATGAGCAGTTCTTC
CASSQKTSVNEQFF
>TRBV6-1|-|TRBJ2-7|-
TGTGCCAGCAGTGAGAGTTCGACAGGTAGGGCCTACGAGCAGTACTTC
CASSESSTGRAYEQYF
>TRBV4-3|few|TRBJ2-1|-
TGCGCCAGCAGCCGCCAACAGGGTAATGAGCAGTTCTTC
CASSRQQGNEQFF
>TRBV7-3|-|TRBJ1-1|-
TGTGCCAGCAGCTTATGGCCCCAGGACGCAAACACTGAAGCTTTCTTT
CASSLWPQDANTEAFF
>TRBV2|few|TRBJ2-7|TRBD1
TGTGCCAGCAGTGAAGGGGGACAGGCCTACGAGCAGTACTTC
CASSEGGQAYEQYF
>TRBV30|few|TRBJ1-3|-
TGTGCCTGGAGAACGCCTGTCGGCTCTGGAAACACCATATATTTT
CAWRTPVGSGNTIYF
>TRBV20-1|few|TRBJ1-5|-
TGCAGTGCTAGAGGCGGAGGGGATCAGCCCCAGCATTTT
CSARGGGDQPQHF
>TRBV5-1|-|TRBJ2-3|-
TGCGCCAGCAGCTTGGAGGCAGATACGCAGTATTTT
CASSLEADTQYF
>TRBV5-1|-|TRBJ2-7|TRBD2
TGCGCCAGCAGCTTTGTAGCGGGGCTCTCCTACGAGCAGTACTTC
CASSFVAGLSYEQYF
>TRBV7-2|few|TRBJ2-1|-
TGTGCCAGCAGCTTAGGTATGAGCTCCTACAATGAGCAGTTCTTC
CASSLGMSSYNEQFF
>TRBV4-1|many|TRBJ2-5|TRBD2
TGCGCCAGCAGCCAAGTTGGAGAAACTAGCGGACTCCAAGAGACCCAGTACTTC
CASSQVGETSGLQETQYF
>TRBV7-9|few|TRBJ2-7|-
TGTGCCAGCAGCCCCTCAGCTTCGGTAGCAGGCTACGAGCAGTACTTC
CASSPSASVAGYEQYF
>TRBV5-6|-|TRBJ2-1|TRBD2
TGTGCCAGCAGCTACCCGACTAGCGGGGACTACAATGAGCAGTTCTTC
CASSYPTSGDYNEQFF
>TRBV7-3|-|TRBJ2-1|TRBD2
TGTGCCAGCAGCTTAACGCGGACTAGCGGGACGGATGAGCAGTTCTTC
CASSLTRTSGTDEQFF